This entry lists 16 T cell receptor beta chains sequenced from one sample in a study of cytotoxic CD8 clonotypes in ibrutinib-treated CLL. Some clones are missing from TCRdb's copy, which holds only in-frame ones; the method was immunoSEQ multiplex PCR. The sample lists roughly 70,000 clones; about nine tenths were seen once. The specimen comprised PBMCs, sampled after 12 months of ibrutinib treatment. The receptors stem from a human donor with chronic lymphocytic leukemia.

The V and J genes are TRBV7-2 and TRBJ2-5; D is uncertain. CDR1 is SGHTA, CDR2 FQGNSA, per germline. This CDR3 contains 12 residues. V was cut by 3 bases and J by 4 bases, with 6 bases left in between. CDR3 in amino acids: CASSFRRETQYF. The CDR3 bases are TGTGCCAGCAGCTTTCGGCGAGAGACCCAGTACTTC. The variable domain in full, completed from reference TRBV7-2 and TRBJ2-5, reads GAGVSQSPSNKVTEKGKDVELRCDPISGHTALYWYRQSLGQGLEFLIYFQGNSAPDKSGLPSDRFSAERTGGSVSTLTIQRTQQEDSAVYLCASSFRRETQYFGPGTRLLVL.

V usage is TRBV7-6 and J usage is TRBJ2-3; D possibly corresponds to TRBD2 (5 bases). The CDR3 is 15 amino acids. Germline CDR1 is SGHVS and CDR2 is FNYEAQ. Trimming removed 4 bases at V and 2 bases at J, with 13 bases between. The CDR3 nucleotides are TGTGCCAGCAGCTCGCTAGCCGGGTACACAGATACGCAGTATTTT. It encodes CASSSLAGYTDTQYF.

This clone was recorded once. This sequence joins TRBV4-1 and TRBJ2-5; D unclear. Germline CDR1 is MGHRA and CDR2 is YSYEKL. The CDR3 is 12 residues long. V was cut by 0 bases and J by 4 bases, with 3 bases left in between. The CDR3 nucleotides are TGCGCCAGCAGCCAAGATCTAGAGACCCAGTACTTC. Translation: CASSQDLETQYF.

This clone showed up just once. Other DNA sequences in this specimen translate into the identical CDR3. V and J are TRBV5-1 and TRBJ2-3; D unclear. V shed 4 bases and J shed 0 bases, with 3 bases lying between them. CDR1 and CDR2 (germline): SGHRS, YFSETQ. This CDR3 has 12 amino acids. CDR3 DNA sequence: TGCGCCAGCAGCCTCAGCACAGATACGCAGTATTTT. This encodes CASSLSTDTQYF.

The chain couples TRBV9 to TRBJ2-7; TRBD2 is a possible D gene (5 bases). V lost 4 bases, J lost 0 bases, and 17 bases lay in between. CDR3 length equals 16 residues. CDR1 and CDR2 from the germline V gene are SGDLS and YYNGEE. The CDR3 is CASSPPGGSYSYEQYF. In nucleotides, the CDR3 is TGTGCCAGCAGCCCCCCCGGCGGGTCCTACTCCTACGAGCAGTACTTC.

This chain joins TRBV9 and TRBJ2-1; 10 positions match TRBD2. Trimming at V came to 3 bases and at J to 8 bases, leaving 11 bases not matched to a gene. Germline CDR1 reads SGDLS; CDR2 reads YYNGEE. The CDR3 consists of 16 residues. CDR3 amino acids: CASSEGSAGGVYEQFF. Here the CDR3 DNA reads TGTGCCAGCAGCGAGGGCTCAGCGGGAGGGGTCTATGAGCAGTTCTTC.

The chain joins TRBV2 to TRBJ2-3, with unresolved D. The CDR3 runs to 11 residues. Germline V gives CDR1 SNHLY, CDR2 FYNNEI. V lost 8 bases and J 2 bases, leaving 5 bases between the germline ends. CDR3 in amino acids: CASEFTDTQYF. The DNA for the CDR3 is TGTGCCAGCGAGTTCACAGATACGCAGTATTTT.

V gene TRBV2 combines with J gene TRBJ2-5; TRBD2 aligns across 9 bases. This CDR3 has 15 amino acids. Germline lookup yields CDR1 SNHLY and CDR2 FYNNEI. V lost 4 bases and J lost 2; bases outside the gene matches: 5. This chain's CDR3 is CASSALAGIQETQYF. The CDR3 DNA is TGTGCCAGCAGTGCACTAGCGGGTATTCAAGAGACCCAGTACTTC.

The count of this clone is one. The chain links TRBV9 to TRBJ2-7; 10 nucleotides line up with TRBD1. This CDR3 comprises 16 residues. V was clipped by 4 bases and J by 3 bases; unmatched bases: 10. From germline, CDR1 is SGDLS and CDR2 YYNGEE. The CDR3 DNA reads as TGTGCCAGCAGCACTGTACCGGGACAGGGGCTCTACGAGCAGTACTTC. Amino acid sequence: CASSTVPGQGLYEQYF.

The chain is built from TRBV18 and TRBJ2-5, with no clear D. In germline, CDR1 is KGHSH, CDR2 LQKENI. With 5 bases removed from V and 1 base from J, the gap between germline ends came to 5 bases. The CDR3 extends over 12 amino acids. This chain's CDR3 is CASSASQETQYF. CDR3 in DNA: TGTGCCAGCTCAGCCAGCCAAGAGACCCAGTACTTC.

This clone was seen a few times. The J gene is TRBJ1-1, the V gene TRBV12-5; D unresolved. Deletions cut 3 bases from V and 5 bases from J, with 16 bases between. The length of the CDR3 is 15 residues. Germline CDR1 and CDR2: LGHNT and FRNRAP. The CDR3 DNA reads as TGTGCTAGTGGTTTAGGTATTCGGGCGGGGACTGAAGCTTTCTTT. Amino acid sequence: CASGLGIRAGTEAFF. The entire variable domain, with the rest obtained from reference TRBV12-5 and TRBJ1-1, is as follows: DARVTQTPRHKVTEMGQEVTMRCQPILGHNTVFWYRQTMMQGLELLAYFRNRAPLDDSGMPKDRFSAEMPDATLATLKIQPSEPRDSAVYFCASGLGIRAGTEAFFGQGTRLTVV.

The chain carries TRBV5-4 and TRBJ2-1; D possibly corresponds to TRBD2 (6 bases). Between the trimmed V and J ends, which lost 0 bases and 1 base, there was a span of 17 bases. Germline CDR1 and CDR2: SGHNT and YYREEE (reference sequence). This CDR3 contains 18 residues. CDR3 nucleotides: TGTGCCAGCAGCTTGGACGTCGGGGGACCACCATCCTACAATGAGCAGTTCTTC. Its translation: CASSLDVGGPPSYNEQFF.

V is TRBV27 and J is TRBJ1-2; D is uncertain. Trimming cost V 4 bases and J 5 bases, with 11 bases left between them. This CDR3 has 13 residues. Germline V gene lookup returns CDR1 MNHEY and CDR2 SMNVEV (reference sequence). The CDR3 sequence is CASSSHTQYGYTF. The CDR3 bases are TGTGCCAGCAGTTCACACACACAGTATGGCTACACCTTC.

The CDR3 sequence: CSVEDLKGFSLDTQYF. The CDR3 bases are TGCAGCGTTGAAGATCTGAAGGGGTTCTCTTTAGATACGCAGTATTTT. The chain uses TRBV29-1 and TRBJ2-3; maybe TRBD1 (5 bases). V lost 0 bases to trimming and J lost 5 bases, with 18 bases between them. Germline V gene data show CDR1 as SQVTM and CDR2 as ANQGSEA. CDR3 length: 16 residues.

The CDR3 protein is CASSADDTEAFF. As DNA, the CDR3 is TGTGCCAGCAGTGCGGATGACACTGAAGCTTTCTTT. The rearrangement links TRBV2 to TRBJ1-1; D remains ambiguous. The germline V gene encodes CDR1 SNHLY and CDR2 FYNNEI. This CDR3 is 12 amino acids long. V dropped 4 bases and J dropped 3 bases, with 6 bases sitting between them. Based on the CDR3 plus reference TRBV2 and TRBJ1-1, the full variable domain is EPEVTQTPSHQVTQMGQEVILRCVPISNHLYFYWYRQILGQKVEFLVSFYNNEISEKSEIFDDQFSVERPDGSNFTLKIRSTKLEDSAMYFCASSADDTEAFFGQGTRLTVV.

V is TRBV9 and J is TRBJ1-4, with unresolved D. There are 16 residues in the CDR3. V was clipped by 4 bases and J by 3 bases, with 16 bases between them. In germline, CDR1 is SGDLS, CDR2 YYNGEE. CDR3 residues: CASSIANGLSNEKLFF. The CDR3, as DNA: TGTGCCAGCAGCATAGCGAATGGACTGTCTAATGAAAAACTGTTTTTT.